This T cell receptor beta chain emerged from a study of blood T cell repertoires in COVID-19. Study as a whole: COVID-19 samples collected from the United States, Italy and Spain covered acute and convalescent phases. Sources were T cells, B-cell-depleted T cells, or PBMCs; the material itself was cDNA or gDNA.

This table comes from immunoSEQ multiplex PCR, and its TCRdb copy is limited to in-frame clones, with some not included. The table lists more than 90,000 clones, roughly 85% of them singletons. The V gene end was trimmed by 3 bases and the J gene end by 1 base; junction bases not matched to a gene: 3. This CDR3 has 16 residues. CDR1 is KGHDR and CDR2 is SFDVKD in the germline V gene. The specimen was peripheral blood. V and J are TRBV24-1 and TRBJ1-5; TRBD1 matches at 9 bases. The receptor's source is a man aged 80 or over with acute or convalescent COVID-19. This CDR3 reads CATSDPGQGSNQPQHF. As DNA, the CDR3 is TGTGCCACCAGTGATCCAGGACAGGGGAGCAATCAGCCCCAGCATTTT.